Listed below are T cell receptor beta chains from one sample, sequenced in a study of cytomegalovirus exposure and HLA in healthy donors. The assay was immunoSEQ multiplex PCR, and TCRdb's table has in-frame clones only and misses some. The sample shows over 75,000 clones, 82% of them seen only once. The sequencing input was PBMCs. The receptors come from a man aged 30 to 39 in good health and CMV-seropositive. CDR3s include the opening cysteine and the closing phenylalanine or tryptophan. Fields, in order: D gene, J gene, clone size, V gene, CDR3 protein, CDR3 DNA. A D gene is named only where the DNA matches it firmly. The size of a clone is reported for some rows only, either as once, few or many, or as a class for expanded clones.

>TRBD2|TRBJ2-2|.|TRBV5-5
CASSLEQGGTGELFF
TGTGCCAGCAGCTTGGAGCAGGGAGGGACCGGGGAGCTGTTTTTT
>TRBD2|TRBJ2-2|.|TRBV29-1
CSGGLDPQTGELFF
TGCAGCGGAGGACTAGACCCTCAGACCGGGGAGCTGTTTTTT
>TRBD2|TRBJ2-1|.|TRBV10-3
CAISVSSGNINEQFF
TGTGCCATCAGTGTTTCTAGCGGGAATATAAATGAGCAGTTCTTC
>TRBD1|TRBJ1-1|.|TRBV19
CASSPGTGVAEAFF
TGTGCCAGTAGTCCGGGGACAGGGGTCGCTGAAGCTTTCTTT
>TRBD1|TRBJ2-1|.|TRBV18
CATMTGVINEQFF
TGTGCCACCATGACAGGGGTGATCAATGAGCAGTTCTTC
>.|TRBJ1-5|.|TRBV7-2
CASSLGDTNQPQHF
TGTGCCAGCAGCTTAGGGGACACCAATCAGCCCCAGCATTTT
>.|TRBJ2-2|.|TRBV4-1
CASSHKNTGELFF
TGCGCCAGCAGCCACAAGAACACCGGGGAGCTGTTTTTT
>.|TRBJ2-1|.|TRBV27
CASSPQGYNEQFF
TGTGCCAGCAGTCCTCAGGGGTACAATGAGCAGTTCTTC
>TRBD1|TRBJ2-7|.|TRBV27
CASLDRGEQYF
TGTGCCAGCCTCGACAGGGGCGAGCAGTACTTC
>.|TRBJ2-7|.|TRBV6-6
CASSYTSGEQYF
TGTGCCAGCAGTTACACTTCCGGCGAGCAGTACTTC
>.|TRBJ1-4|few|TRBV4-1
CASSQIEHEKLFF
TGCGCCAGCAGCCAGATTGAGCATGAAAAACTGTTTTTT
>.|TRBJ2-4|.|TRBV6-6
CASSGLIIAAKNIQYF
TGTGCCAGCAGCGGACTGATCATAGCAGCCAAAAACATTCAGTACTTC
>.|TRBJ2-1|.|TRBV11-2
CASSLALAQFF
TGTGCCAGCAGCTTAGCTCTAGCACAGTTCTTC
>.|TRBJ1-5|.|TRBV7-9
CASSLGGQPQHF
TGTGCCAGCAGCCTGGGGGGGCAGCCCCAGCATTTT
>TRBD1|TRBJ2-7|.|TRBV27
CASSLLGQDSYEQYF
TGTGCCAGCAGTTTATTGGGACAGGACTCCTACGAGCAGTACTTC
>.|TRBJ2-3|.|TRBV7-6
CASSSNTDTQYF
TGTGCCAGCAGCTCCAACACAGATACGCAGTATTTT
>.|TRBJ2-5|.|TRBV4-3
CASSQGWARSKETQYF
TGCGCCAGCAGCCAAGGGTGGGCCAGGTCGAAAGAGACCCAGTACTTC
>TRBD2|TRBJ2-7|.|TRBV6-5
CASSLSGSYEQYF
TGTGCCAGCAGTCTCAGCGGGAGTTACGAGCAGTACTTC
>TRBD2|TRBJ2-7|.|TRBV27
CASKGAFWTSGSEKQYF
TGTGCCAGCAAGGGGGCCTTCTGGACTAGCGGGAGTGAGAAACAGTACTTC
>.|TRBJ2-3|.|TRBV20-1
CSALSTDTQYF
TGCAGTGCTCTGAGCACAGATACGCAGTATTTT
>TRBD1|TRBJ2-2|.|TRBV28
CASSPTGSHAGELFF
TGTGCCAGCAGTCCGACAGGGTCACACGCCGGGGAGCTGTTTTTT
>TRBD2|TRBJ2-1|.|TRBV5-6
CASSLSGRARGGEQFF
TGTGCCAGCAGCTTGAGCGGGAGGGCCCGAGGCGGCGAGCAGTTCTTC
>.|TRBJ2-7|.|TRBV19
CATEAQDTYEQYF
TGTGCCACTGAAGCGCAAGATACCTACGAGCAGTACTTC
>TRBD1|TRBJ2-1|.|TRBV5-5
CASSWTGDEQFF
TGTGCCAGCAGCTGGACAGGAGATGAGCAGTTCTTC
>TRBD2|TRBJ2-7|.|TRBV27
CASSPPSMREIGEQYF
TGTGCCAGCAGTCCTCCTAGTATGCGGGAGATAGGCGAGCAGTACTTC
>.|TRBJ1-2|.|TRBV12-5
CASGLGGGNYGYTF
TGTGCTAGTGGCTTGGGGGGAGGGAACTATGGCTACACCTTC
>TRBD1|TRBJ2-7|.|TRBV11-3
CASSLETGPSYEQYF
TGTGCCAGCAGCTTAGAGACAGGGCCCTCCTACGAGCAGTACTTC
>TRBD1|TRBJ2-3|.|TRBV10-3
CAISDRESTDTQYF
TGTGCCATCAGCGACAGGGAGAGCACAGATACGCAGTATTTT
>.|TRBJ1-5|once|TRBV28
CASSPIIGQWDQPQHF
TGTGCCAGCAGCCCAATAATCGGACAGTGGGATCAGCCCCAGCATTTT
>.|TRBJ1-3|.|TRBV19
CASSLRGAGNTIYF
TGTGCCAGTAGTCTCAGGGGCGCAGGAAACACCATATATTTT
>.|TRBJ2-7|.|TRBV7-8
CASSLSPSSYEQYF
TGTGCCAGCAGCCTCTCTCCGAGCTCCTACGAGCAGTACTTC
>TRBD2|TRBJ2-1|.|TRBV5-1
CASSLTSGRNNEQFF
TGCGCCAGCAGCTTGACTAGCGGGAGAAACAATGAGCAGTTCTTC
>.|TRBJ2-7|.|TRBV29-1
CSARDGGVRTYEQYF
TGCAGCGCCCGCGATGGCGGGGTCCGAACCTACGAGCAGTACTTC
>.|TRBJ1-1|.|TRBV18
CASSPPGGGTEAFF
TGTGCCAGCTCCCCCCCGGGGGGCGGGACTGAAGCTTTCTTT